The 13 T cell receptor beta chains below all came from one sample that was sequenced in a study of T cell responses to AZD1222 COVID-19 vaccine. This table comes from immunoSEQ multiplex PCR, and its TCRdb copy is limited to in-frame clones, with some not included. The table lists 110,000 to 150,000 clones, roughly 93% of them singletons, with 4.5% to 5.5% in the top ten. Here the sequenced sample was peripheral blood, taken on day 0 of AZD1222 vaccination. These receptors were obtained from an adult in good health.

The rearrangement joins TRBV10-2 to TRBJ2-3; the D call may be TRBD1 or TRBD2 (5 bases each). Germline assignment: CDR1 WSHSY and CDR2 SAAADI. V lost 3 bases and J 1 base, leaving 11 bases between the germline ends. The CDR3 is 15 residues long. The CDR3, as DNA: TGCGCCAGCAGTGATGGGGGAAGCGGCACAGATACGCAGTATTTT. It specifies CASSDGGSGTDTQYF.

This CDR3 reads CATGSYNEQFF. The CDR3, as DNA: TGTGCCACTGGCTCCTACAATGAGCAGTTCTTC. The V and J genes are TRBV15 and TRBJ2-1; no definite D call. CDR1 and CDR2 from the germline V gene are LNHNV and YYDKDF (reference sequence). There are 11 residues in the CDR3. Trimming left V 9 bases short and J 0 bases short, with 3 bases between.

This sequence joins TRBV6-5 and TRBJ1-4; 9 bases match TRBD1. The J segment lost 0 bases and the V segment lost 6 bases, leaving 2 bases of the junction unmatched. Germline lookup yields CDR1 MNHEY and CDR2 SVGAGI. This CDR3 spans 15 amino acids. CDR3 sequence (DNA): TGTGCCAGCAGGGGACAGGGTGCAACTAATGAAAAACTGTTTTTT. This gives the protein CASRGQGATNEKLFF.

The chain links TRBV3-1 (or the pseudogene TRBV3-2) to TRBJ1-4; 9 positions agree with TRBD1. The CDR3 contains 11 residues. Trimming removed 5 bases from V and 14 bases from J; junction bases left unmatched: 3. Per the germline V gene, CDR1 is LGHDT and CDR2 is YNNKEL (reference sequence). CDR3 region: CASSRTGALFF. The CDR3 region has the DNA TGTGCCAGCAGCAGGACAGGGGCGCTGTTTTTT.

The chain is built from TRBV6-5 and TRBJ2-3; possibly TRBD2 for D (5 bases). Germline V lookup: CDR1 MNHEY, CDR2 SVGAGI. The CDR3 is 14 residues long. Trimming shortened V by 2 bases and J by 2 bases, and 8 bases separated the two germline ends. The CDR3 coding sequence is TGTGCCAGCAGTTACAGGGAGCACACAGATACGCAGTATTTT. It codes for CASSYREHTDTQYF.

This rearrangement joins TRBV6-1 to TRBJ2-1, with D possibly being TRBD2 (5 bases). V was cut by 0 bases and J by 5 bases, with 14 bases left in between. Looked up from germline, CDR1 is MNHNS and CDR2 is SASEGT. The CDR3 has 16 residues. The CDR3: CASSEAILHGNNEQFF. CDR3 DNA sequence: TGTGCCAGCAGTGAAGCAATCTTACACGGGAACAATGAGCAGTTCTTC.

The sample holds one count of this clone. The chain joins TRBV6-5 to TRBJ1-2; D remains unclear. The germline V and J ends were trimmed by 6 bases and 6 bases, with 17 bases remaining between them. The CDR3 consists of 14 residues. CDR1 and CDR2 (germline): MNHEY, SVGAGI. DNA for the CDR3: TGTGCCAGCAGCCGCGGGCCAGAGAGAGATGGCTACACCTTC. Translation gives CASSRGPERDGYTF.

This chain connects TRBV5-1 to TRBJ2-5; 7 positions agree with TRBD1. This CDR3 region has 16 residues. Trimming took 1 base from V and 1 from J; bases not matched to a gene: 7. Germline-derived CDR1 and CDR2 are SGHRS and YFSETQ. CDR3 in DNA: TGCGCCAGCAGCTTGAAGTTAGGGGACAGCCAAGAGACCCAGTACTTC. Amino acids: CASSLKLGDSQETQYF.

The V call is TRBV5-1, the J call TRBJ1-2, with TRBD1 matching over 7 bases. V shed 7 bases, J shed 5 bases, and the junction held 8 bases outside the gene matches. The CDR3 extends over 13 amino acids. Germline assignment: CDR1 SGHRS and CDR2 YFSETQ. This CDR3 reads CASSETGNYGYTF. For the CDR3, the DNA is TGCGCCAGCTCCGAGACAGGGAATTATGGCTACACCTTC.

The chain links TRBV5-4 to TRBJ1-5; unclear D gene. The CDR3 length is 15 residues. V was pared by 4 bases and J by 6 bases, with 17 bases between. Germline V gene lookup returns CDR1 SGHNT and CDR2 YYREEE (reference sequence). The CDR3 nucleotides are TGTGCCAGCAGCCCTGGGCTTGGGGAGGGTCAGCCCCAGCATTTT. As protein: CASSPGLGEGQPQHF.

The gene calls are TRBV12-3 or TRBV12-4 and TRBJ2-3, with D uncertain. V was trimmed by 2 bases and J by 0 bases, leaving 3 bases between them. The CDR3 length is 13 residues. The CDR3 here is CASSLSSTDTQYF. DNA of the CDR3: TGTGCCAGCAGTTTAAGTAGCACAGATACGCAGTATTTT.

CDR3 sequence (DNA): TGTGCCAGTAGTTCTGGGACAGGGCAGAGGGAAAAACTGTTTTTT. It codes for CASSSGTGQREKLFF. The chain links TRBV19 to TRBJ1-4; TRBD1 matches 9 bases. The germline V gene encodes CDR1 LNHDA and CDR2 SQIVND (reference sequence). Unmatched junction bases numbered 9, after V lost 5 bases and J lost 8 bases. The CDR3 spans 15 residues.

V usage is TRBV28 and J usage is TRBJ2-7, with D perhaps matching TRBD1 (5 bases). Deletions cut 4 bases from V and 2 bases from J, with 12 bases between. CDR3 length: 14 residues. Germline CDR1 and CDR2: MDHEN and SYDVKM. The CDR3 sequence is CASSSPEGAYEQYF. As DNA, the CDR3 is TGTGCCAGCAGTTCCCCGGAAGGGGCCTACGAGCAGTACTTC.